These 6 T cell receptor beta chains share one sample of origin, sequenced in a study of CD8+CD57+ T cells in acquired aplastic anemia. It was genomic DNA that served as the template for profiling TCR beta VDJ and CDR3. One entry per CDR3 protein, called by TCRdb with MiXCR from the reads. The sample lists 150,000 or so distinct CDR3 sequences, just under 65% seen once, with 45% to 50% in the top ten. The specimen was sorted CD4+, CD8+, or CD8+CD57+ T cells (not recorded which) from PBMCs. All receptors come from a human donor in good health.

The chain carries TRBV19 and TRBJ2-7, with 7 bases lining up with TRBD1. The CDR3 has 14 residues. Germline V gives CDR1 LNHDA, CDR2 SQIVND (reference sequence). The trim removed 4 bases at V and 7 bases at J, leaving 10 bases unmatched. For the CDR3, the DNA is TGTGCCAGTAGTACCCGGGACAGCATGCGGGAGCAGTACTTC. Translating gives CASSTRDSMREQYF. Full variable domain (rest looked up from reference TRBV19 and TRBJ2-7): DGGITQSPKYLFRKEGQNVTLSCEQNLNHDAMYWYRQDPGQGLRLIYYSQIVNDFQKGDIAEGYSVSREKKESFPLTVTSAQKNPTAFYLCASSTRDSMREQYFGPGTRLTVT.

CDR3 bases: TGCGCCAGCACTATGCCGGGACTAGCGGGAGGGCCCGTTGAGCAGTACTTC. Amino acids: CASTMPGLAGGPVEQYF. This sequence joins TRBV10-2 and TRBJ2-7; 16 bases match TRBD2. There are 17 residues in the CDR3. Per the germline V gene, CDR1 is WSHSY and CDR2 is SAAADI. After removal of 7 bases from V and 7 bases from J, the junction contained 13 bases not matched to a gene.

The chain links TRBV15 to TRBJ2-1, with 16 bases matching TRBD2. With 1 base clipped from V and 0 bases from J, the junction kept 3 bases outside the gene matches. Germline-derived CDR1 and CDR2 are LNHNV and YYDKDF (reference sequence). CDR3 length: 19 residues. CDR3 loop: CATSRGGTSGGASYNEQFF. CDR3 DNA sequence: TGTGCCACCAGCAGAGGTGGGACTAGCGGGGGGGCCTCCTACAATGAGCAGTTCTTC. The entire variable domain, with the rest obtained from reference TRBV15 and TRBJ2-1, is as follows: DAMVIQNPRYQVTQFGKPVTLSCSQTLNHNVMYWYQQKSSQAPKLLFHYYDKDFNNEADTPDNFQSRRPNTSFCFLDIRSPGLGDTAMYLCATSRGGTSGGASYNEQFFGPGTRLTVL.

V usage is TRBV7-8 and J usage is TRBJ2-1; unclear D gene. V gave up 6 bases and J gave up 6 bases, with 15 bases separating them. There are 14 residues in the CDR3. Germline CDR1 and CDR2: SGHVS and FQNEAQ. Here the CDR3 reads CASSSQWLRNEQFF. The CDR3 DNA sequence: TGTGCCAGCAGTTCTCAGTGGTTGCGCAATGAGCAGTTCTTC.

The chain employs TRBV27 and TRBJ2-2; 9 bases fit TRBD1. The CDR3 consists of 15 residues. From germline, CDR1 is MNHEY and CDR2 SMNVEV (reference sequence). V trimming: 6 bases; J trimming: 8 bases; junction bases outside the gene matches: 10. DNA of the CDR3: TGTGCCAGCAGACAGTTACAGGGGGCGTCGGGGGAGCTGTTTTTT. Protein product: CASRQLQGASGELFF.

J is TRBJ1-5 and V is TRBV2, with no clear D. Trimming took 1 base from V and 9 from J, leaving 16 bases between them. Germline-derived CDR1 and CDR2 are SNHLY and FYNNEI. This CDR3 is 15 amino acids long. The CDR3 region is CASSEDLTVVGPQHF. In DNA, the CDR3 is TGTGCCAGCAGTGAAGATCTTACGGTCGTAGGGCCCCAGCATTTT.